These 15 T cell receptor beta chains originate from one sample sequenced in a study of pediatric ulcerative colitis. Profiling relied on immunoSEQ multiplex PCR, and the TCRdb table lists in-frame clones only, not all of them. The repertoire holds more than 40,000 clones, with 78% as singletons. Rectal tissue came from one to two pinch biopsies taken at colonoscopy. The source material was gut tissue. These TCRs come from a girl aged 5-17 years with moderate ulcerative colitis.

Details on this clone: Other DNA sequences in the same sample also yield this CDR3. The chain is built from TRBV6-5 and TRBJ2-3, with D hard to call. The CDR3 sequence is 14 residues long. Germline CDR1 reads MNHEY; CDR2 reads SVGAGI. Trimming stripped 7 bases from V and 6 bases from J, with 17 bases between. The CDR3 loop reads CASTRASTGDTQYF. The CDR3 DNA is TGTGCCAGCACTCGCGCCTCAACCGGGGATACGCAGTATTTT.

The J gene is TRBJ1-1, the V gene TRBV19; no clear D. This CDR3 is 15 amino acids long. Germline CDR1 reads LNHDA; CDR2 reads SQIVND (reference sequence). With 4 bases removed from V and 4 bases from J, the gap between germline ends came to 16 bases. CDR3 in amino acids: CASSRDGLRGTEAFF. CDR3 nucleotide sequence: TGTGCCAGTAGTAGGGATGGGTTACGGGGCACTGAAGCTTTCTTT.

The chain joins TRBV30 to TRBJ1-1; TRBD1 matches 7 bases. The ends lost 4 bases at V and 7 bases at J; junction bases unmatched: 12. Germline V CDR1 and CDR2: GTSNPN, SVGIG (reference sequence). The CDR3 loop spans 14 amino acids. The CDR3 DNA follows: TGTGCCTGGACGGTTACAGGGGCTTCGCGTGAAGCTTTCTTT. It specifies CAWTVTGASREAFF.

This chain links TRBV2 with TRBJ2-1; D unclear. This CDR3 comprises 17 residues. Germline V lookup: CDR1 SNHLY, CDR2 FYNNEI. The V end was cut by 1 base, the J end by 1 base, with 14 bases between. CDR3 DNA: TGTGCCAGCAGTGAAGAGTGGCTCAAATCTTCCTACAATGAGCAGTTCTTC. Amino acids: CASSEEWLKSSYNEQFF.

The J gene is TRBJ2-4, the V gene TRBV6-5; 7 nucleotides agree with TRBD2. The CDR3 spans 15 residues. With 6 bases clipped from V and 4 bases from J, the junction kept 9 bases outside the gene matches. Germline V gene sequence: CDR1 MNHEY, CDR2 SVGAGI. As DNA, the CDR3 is TGTGCCAGCAGAACAGCTAGCGGAGGGAAAAACATTCAGTACTTC. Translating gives CASRTASGGKNIQYF.

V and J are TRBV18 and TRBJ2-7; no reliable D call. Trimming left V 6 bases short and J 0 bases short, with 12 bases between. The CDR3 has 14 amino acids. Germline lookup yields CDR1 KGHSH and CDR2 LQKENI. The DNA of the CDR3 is TGTGCCAGCTCCACTGCCTTGGACTCCTACGAGCAGTACTTC. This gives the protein CASSTALDSYEQYF.

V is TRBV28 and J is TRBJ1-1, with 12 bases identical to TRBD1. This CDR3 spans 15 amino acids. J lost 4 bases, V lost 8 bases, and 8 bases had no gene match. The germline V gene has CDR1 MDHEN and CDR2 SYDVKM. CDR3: CASPPGTGGFTEAFF. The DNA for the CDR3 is TGTGCCAGCCCACCCGGGACAGGGGGCTTCACTGAAGCTTTCTTT.

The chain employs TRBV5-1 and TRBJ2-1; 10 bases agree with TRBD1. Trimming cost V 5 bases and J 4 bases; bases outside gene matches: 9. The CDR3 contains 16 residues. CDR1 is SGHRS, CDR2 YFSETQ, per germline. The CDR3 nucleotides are TGCGCCAGCAGTCCTCTCGACAGGGGGCCTTACAATGAGCAGTTCTTC. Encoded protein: CASSPLDRGPYNEQFF.

CDR3 DNA sequence: TGTGCCAGCAGTTCCCGGGGGGGAAAACTGTTTTTT. Translation gives CASSSRGGKLFF. The chain employs TRBV6-5 and TRBJ1-4; D may be TRBD1 (5 bases). Germline-derived CDR1 and CDR2 are MNHEY and SVGAGI. V was shortened by 4 bases and J by 10 bases, with 10 bases between the two germline ends. CDR3 length: 12 residues.

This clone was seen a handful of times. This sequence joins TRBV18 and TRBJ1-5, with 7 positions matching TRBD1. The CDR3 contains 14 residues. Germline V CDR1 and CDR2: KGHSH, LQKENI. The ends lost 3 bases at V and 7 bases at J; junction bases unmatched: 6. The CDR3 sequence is CASSPRQGGQPQHF. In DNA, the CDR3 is TGTGCCAGCTCACCCCGACAGGGAGGACAGCCCCAGCATTTT.

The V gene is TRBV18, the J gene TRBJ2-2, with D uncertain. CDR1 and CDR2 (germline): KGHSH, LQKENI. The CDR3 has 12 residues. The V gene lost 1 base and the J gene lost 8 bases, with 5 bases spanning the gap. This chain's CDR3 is CASSPRGGELFF. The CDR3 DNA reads TGTGCCAGCTCACCACGTGGGGGGGAGCTGTTTTTT.

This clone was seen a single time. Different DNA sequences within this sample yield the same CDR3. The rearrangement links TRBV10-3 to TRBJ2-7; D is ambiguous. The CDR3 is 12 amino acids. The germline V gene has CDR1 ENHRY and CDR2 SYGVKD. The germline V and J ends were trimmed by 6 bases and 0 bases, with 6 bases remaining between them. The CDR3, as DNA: TGTGCCATCAGCGGCGGCTCCTACGAGCAGTACTTC. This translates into CAISGGSYEQYF.

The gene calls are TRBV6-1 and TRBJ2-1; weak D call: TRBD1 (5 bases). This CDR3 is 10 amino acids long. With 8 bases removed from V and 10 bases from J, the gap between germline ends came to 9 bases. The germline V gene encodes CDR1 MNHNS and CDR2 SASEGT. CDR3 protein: CASANREQFF. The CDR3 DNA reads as TGTGCCAGCGCGAACAGGGAGCAGTTCTTC.

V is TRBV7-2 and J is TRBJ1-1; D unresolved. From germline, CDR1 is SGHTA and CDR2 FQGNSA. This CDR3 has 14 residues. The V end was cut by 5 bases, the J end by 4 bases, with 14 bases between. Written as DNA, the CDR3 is TGTGCCAGCAGCCCCAGGTCCACCTTCACTGAAGCTTTCTTT. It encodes CASSPRSTFTEAFF.

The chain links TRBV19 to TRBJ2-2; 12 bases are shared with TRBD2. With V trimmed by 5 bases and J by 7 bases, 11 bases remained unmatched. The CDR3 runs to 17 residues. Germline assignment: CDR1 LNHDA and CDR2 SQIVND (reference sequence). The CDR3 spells CASSEKGLAGLNGELFF. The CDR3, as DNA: TGTGCCAGTAGTGAGAAGGGACTAGCGGGTCTGAACGGGGAGCTGTTTTTT.